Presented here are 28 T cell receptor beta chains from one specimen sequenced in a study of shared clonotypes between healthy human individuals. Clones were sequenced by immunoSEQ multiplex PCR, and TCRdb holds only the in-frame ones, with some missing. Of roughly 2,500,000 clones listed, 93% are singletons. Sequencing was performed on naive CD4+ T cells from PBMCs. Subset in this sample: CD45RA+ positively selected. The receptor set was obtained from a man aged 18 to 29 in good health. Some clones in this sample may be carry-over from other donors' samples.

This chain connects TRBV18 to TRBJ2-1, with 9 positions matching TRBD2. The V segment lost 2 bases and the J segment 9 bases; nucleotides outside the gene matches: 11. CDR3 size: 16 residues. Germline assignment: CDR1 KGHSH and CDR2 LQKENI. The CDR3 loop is CASSPSRSGSSGEQFF. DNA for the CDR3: TGTGCCAGCTCACCATCTCGTAGCGGGAGTTCTGGTGAGCAGTTCTTC.

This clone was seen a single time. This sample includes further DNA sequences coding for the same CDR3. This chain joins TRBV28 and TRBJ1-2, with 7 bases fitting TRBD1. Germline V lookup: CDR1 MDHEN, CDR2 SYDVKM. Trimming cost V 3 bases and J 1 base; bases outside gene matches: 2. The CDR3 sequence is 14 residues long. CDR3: CASSFAGGNYGYTF. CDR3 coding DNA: TGTGCCAGCAGTTTCGCAGGGGGTAACTATGGCTACACCTTC.

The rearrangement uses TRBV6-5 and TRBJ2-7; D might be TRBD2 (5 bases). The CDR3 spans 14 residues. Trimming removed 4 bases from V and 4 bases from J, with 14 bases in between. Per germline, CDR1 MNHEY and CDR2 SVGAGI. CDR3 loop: CASSFRGGEYEQYF. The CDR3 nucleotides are TGTGCCAGCAGTTTCCGTGGAGGCGAGTACGAGCAGTACTTC.

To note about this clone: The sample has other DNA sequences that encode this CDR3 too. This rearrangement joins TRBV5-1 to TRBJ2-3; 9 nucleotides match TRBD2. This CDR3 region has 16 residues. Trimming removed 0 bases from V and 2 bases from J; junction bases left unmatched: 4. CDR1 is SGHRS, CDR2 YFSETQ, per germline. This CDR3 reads CASSLDPSGNTDTQYF. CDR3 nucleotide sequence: TGCGCCAGCAGCTTGGATCCTAGCGGGAACACAGATACGCAGTATTTT.

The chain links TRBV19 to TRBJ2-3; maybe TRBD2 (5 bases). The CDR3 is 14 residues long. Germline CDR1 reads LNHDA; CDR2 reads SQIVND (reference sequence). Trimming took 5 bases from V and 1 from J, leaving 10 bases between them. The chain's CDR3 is CASSRVRGTDTQYF. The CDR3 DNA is TGTGCCAGTAGTCGGGTGAGGGGCACAGATACGCAGTATTTT.

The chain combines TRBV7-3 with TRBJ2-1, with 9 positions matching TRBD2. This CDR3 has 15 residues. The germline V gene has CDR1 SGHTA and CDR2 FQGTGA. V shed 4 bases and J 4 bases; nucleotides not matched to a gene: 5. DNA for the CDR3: TGTGCCAGCAGCTACTCAGCGGGAGGTTACAATGAGCAGTTCTTC. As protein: CASSYSAGGYNEQFF.

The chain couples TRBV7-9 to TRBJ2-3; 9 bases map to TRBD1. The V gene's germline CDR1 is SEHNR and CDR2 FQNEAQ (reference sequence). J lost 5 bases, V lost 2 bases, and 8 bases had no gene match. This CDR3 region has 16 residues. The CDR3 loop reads CASSLNRDRVQDTQYF. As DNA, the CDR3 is TGTGCCAGCAGCTTAAATCGGGACAGGGTACAAGATACGCAGTATTTT.

In nucleotides, the CDR3 is TGTGCCAGCAGCTTGTTGAATACGCAGTATTTT. Encoded protein: CASSLLNTQYF. The chain carries TRBV11-2 and TRBJ2-3; D not certain. Trimming took off 3 bases at V and 7 bases at J, with 5 bases between the two ends. Germline CDR1 is SGHAT and CDR2 is FQNNGV. The CDR3 length is 11 residues.

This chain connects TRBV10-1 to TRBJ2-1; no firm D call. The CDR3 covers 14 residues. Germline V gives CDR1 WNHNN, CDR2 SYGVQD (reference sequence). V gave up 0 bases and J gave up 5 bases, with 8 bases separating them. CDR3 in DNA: TGCGCCAGCAGTGAGTCGTTAAGGGACAATGAGCAGTTCTTC. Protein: CASSESLRDNEQFF.

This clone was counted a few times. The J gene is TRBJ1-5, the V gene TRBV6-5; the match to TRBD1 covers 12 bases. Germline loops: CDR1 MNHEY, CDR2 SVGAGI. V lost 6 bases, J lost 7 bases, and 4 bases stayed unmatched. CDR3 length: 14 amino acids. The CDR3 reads CASRGQGAGQPQHF. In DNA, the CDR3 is TGTGCCAGCAGGGGACAGGGGGCCGGACAGCCCCAGCATTTT.

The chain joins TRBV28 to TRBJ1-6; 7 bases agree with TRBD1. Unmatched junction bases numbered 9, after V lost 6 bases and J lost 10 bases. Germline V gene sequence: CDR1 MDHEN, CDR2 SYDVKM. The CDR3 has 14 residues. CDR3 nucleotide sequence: TGTGCCAGCAGCCCCGGACAGGCGGTATCACCCCTCCACTTT. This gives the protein CASSPGQAVSPLHF.

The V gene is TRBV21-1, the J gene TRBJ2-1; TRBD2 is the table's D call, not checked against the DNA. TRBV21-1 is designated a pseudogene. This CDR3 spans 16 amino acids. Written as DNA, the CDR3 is TGTGCCAGCAGCAAAGCTGGAAGGGGAGGGAGGGGTGAGCAGTTCTTC. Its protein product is CASSKAGRGGRGEQFF.

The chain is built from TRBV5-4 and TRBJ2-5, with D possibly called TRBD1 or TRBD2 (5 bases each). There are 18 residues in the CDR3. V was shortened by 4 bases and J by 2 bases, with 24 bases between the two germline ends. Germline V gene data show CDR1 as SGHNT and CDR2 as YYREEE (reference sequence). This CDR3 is CASSQDLASAGTQETQYF. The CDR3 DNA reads TGTGCCAGCAGCCAAGATCTCGCTTCGGCAGGGACGCAAGAGACCCAGTACTTC.

CDR3 sequence reads: CAISESGRGLGEQFF. The CDR3 nucleotides read TGTGCCATCAGTGAAAGCGGGAGAGGTTTAGGTGAGCAGTTCTTC. The chain links TRBV10-3 to TRBJ2-1; 8 bases align to TRBD2. Germline lookup yields CDR1 ENHRY and CDR2 SYGVKD. V was clipped by 3 bases and J by 9 bases; unmatched bases: 10. CDR3 length: 15 amino acids.

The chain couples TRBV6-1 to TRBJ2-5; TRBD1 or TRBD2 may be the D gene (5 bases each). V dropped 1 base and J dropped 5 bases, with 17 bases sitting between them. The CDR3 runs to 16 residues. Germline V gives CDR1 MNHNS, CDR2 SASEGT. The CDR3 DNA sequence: TGTGCCAGCAGTGAAGGGGTGAGGGGAAGATGGGAGACCCAGTACTTC. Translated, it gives CASSEGVRGRWETQYF.

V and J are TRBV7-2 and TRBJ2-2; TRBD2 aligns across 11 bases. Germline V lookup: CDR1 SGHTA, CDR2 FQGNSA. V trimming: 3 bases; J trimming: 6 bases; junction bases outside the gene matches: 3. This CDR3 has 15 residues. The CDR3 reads CASSFRLAGPGELFF. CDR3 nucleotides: TGTGCCAGCAGCTTTCGACTAGCGGGACCCGGGGAGCTGTTTTTT.

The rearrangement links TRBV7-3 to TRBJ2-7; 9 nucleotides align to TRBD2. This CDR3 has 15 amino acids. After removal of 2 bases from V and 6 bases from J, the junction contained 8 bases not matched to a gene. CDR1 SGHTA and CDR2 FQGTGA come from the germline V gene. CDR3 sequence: CASSLGASGISEQYF. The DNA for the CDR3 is TGTGCCAGCAGCTTAGGGGCTAGCGGGATTAGCGAGCAGTACTTC. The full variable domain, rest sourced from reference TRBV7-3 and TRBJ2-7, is GAGVSQTPSNKVTEKGKYVELRCDPISGHTALYWYRQSLGQGPEFLIYFQGTGAADDSGLPNDRFFAVRPEGSVSTLKIQRTERGDSAVYLCASSLGASGISEQYFGPGTRLTVT.

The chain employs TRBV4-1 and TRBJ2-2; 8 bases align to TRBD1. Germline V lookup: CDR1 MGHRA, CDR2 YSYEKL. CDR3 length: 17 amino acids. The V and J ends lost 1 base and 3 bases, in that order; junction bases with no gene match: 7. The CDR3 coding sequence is TGCGCCAGCAGCCAAGCAAGGACAGGGCGGGACACCGGGGAGCTGTTTTTT. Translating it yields CASSQARTGRDTGELFF.

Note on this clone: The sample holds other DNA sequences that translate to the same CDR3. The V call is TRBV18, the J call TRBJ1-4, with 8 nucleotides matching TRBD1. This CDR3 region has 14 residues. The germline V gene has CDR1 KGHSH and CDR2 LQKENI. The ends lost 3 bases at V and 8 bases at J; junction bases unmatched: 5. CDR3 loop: CASSPQGAGEKLFF. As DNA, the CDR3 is TGTGCCAGCTCACCGCAGGGGGCTGGGGAAAAACTGTTTTTT.

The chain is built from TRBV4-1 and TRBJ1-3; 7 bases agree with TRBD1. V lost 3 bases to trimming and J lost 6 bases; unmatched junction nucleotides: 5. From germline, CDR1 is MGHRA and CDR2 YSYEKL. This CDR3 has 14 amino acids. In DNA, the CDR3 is TGCGCCAGCAGCCACCCGGGACAGCTAAACACCATATATTTT. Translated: CASSHPGQLNTIYF.

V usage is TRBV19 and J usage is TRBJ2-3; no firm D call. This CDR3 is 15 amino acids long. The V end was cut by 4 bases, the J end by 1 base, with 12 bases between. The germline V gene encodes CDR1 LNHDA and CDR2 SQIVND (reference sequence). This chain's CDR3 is CASSTSLGRTDTQYF. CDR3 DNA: TGTGCCAGTAGTACCAGTCTAGGGCGCACAGATACGCAGTATTTT.

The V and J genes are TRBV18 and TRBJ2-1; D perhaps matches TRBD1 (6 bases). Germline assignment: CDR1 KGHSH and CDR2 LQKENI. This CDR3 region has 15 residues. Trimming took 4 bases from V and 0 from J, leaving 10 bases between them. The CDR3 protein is CASSHRDGSYNEQFF. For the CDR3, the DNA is TGTGCCAGCTCACACAGGGACGGCTCCTACAATGAGCAGTTCTTC. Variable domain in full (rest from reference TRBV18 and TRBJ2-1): NAGVMQNPRHLVRRRGQEARLRCSPMKGHSHVYWYRQLPEEGLKFMVYLQKENIIDESGMPKERFSAEFPKEGPSILRIQQVVRGDSAAYFCASSHRDGSYNEQFFGPGTRLTVL.

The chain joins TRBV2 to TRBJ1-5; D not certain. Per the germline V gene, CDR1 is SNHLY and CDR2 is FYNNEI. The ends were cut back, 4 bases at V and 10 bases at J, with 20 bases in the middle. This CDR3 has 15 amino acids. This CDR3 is CASSVFSAASGPQHF. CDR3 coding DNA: TGTGCCAGCAGTGTCTTCTCGGCAGCCTCAGGACCCCAGCATTTT.

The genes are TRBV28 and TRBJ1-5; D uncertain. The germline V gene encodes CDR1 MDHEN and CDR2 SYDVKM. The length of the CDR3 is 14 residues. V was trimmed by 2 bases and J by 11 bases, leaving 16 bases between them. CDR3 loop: CASSLGTSPLTQHF. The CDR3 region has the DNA TGTGCCAGCAGTTTAGGTACGAGTCCCCTTACCCAGCATTTT.

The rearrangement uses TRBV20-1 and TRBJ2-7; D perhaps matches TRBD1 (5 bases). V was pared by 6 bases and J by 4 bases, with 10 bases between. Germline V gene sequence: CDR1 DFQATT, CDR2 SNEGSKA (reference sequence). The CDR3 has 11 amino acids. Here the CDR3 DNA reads TGCAGTGCCGACAGTATATACGAGCAGTACTTC. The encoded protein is CSADSIYEQYF.

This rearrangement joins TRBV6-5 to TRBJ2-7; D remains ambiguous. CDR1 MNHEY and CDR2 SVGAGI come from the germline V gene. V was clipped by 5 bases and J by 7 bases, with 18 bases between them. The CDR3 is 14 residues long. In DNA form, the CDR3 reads TGTGCCAGCAGTCGATGGACGGATTTGGATGAGCAGTACTTC. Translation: CASSRWTDLDEQYF.

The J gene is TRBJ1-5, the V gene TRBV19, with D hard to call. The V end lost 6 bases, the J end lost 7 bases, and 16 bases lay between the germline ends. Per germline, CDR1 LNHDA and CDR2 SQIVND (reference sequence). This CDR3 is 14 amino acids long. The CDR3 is CASRERADPQPQHF. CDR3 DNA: TGTGCCAGTAGAGAGAGAGCTGACCCCCAGCCCCAGCATTTT.

The CDR3 nucleotides are TGTGCCAGCAGGGACAGGGCGAGTCCCGCGAACACCGGGGAGCTGTTTTTT. Translation: CASRDRASPANTGELFF. This chain links TRBV27 with TRBJ2-2; 8 bases are shared with TRBD1. The ends lost 6 bases at V and 0 bases at J; junction bases unmatched: 9. Germline V lookup: CDR1 MNHEY, CDR2 SMNVEV (reference sequence). The CDR3 sequence is 17 residues long.